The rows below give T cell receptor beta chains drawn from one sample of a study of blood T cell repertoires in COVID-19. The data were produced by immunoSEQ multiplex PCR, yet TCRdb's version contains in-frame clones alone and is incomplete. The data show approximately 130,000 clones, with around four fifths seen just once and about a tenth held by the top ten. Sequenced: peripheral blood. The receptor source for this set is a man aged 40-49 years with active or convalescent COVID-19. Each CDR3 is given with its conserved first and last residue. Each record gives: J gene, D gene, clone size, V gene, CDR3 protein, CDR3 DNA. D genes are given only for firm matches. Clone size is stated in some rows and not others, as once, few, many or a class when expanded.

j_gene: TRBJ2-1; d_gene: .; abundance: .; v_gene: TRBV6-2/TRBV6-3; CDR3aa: CASSSRLSEQFF; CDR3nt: TGTGCCAGCAGTTCACGGTTGTCTGAGCAGTTCTTC
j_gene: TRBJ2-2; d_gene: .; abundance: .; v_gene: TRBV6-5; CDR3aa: CASSWTASNTGELFF; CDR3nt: TGTGCCAGCAGTTGGACAGCTTCGAACACCGGGGAGCTGTTTTTT
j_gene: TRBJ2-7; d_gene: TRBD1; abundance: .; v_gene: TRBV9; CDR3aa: CASSQGGSLTYEQYF; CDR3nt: TGTGCCAGCAGCCAAGGGGGCAGTTTAACCTACGAGCAGTACTTC
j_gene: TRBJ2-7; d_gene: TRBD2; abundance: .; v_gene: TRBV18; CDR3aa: CASSPTGGYEQYF; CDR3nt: TGTGCCAGCTCACCAACGGGGGGCTACGAGCAGTACTTC
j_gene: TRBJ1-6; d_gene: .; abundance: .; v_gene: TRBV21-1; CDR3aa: CASSKGRGSYNSPLHF; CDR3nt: TGTGCCAGCAGCAAAGGAAGGGGCTCCTATAATTCACCCCTCCACTTT
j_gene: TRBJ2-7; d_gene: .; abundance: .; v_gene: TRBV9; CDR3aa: CASSVGVGAPYEQYF; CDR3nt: TGTGCCAGCAGCGTAGGGGTGGGCGCCCCCTACGAGCAGTACTTC
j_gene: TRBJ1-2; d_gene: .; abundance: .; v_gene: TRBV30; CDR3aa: CAWEEGVGYGYTF; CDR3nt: TGTGCCTGGGAGGAGGGAGTTGGCTATGGCTACACCTTC
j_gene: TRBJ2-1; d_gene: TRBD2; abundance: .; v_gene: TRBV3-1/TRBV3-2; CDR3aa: CASSQGFTSGGQFF; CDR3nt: TGTGCCAGCAGCCAAGGTTTTACTAGCGGAGGGCAGTTCTTC
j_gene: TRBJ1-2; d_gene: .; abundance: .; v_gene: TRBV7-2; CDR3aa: CASSSYMGGGYTF; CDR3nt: TGTGCCAGCAGCTCCTACATGGGCGGGGGCTACACCTTC
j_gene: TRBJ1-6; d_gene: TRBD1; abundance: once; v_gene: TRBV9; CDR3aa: CASSVDRVNSPLHF; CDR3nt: TGTGCCAGCAGCGTTGACAGGGTGAATTCACCCCTCCACTTT
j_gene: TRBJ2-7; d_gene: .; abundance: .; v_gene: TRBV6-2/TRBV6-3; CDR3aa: CASSSFTGSGLRYEQYF; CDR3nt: TGTGCCAGCAGTTCATTTACAGGCTCGGGACTTCGCTACGAGCAGTACTTC
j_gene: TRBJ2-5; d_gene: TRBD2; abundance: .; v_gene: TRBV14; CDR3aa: CASSPGTSGPITQYF; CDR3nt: TGTGCCAGCAGCCCCGGGACTAGCGGGCCCATTACCCAGTACTTC
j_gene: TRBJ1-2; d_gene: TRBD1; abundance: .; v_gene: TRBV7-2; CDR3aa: CASSLDRGYGYTF; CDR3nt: TGTGCCAGCAGCTTGGACAGGGGCTATGGCTACACCTTC
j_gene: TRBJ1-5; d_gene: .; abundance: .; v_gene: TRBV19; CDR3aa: CASSMGRVVNQPQHF; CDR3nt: TGTGCCAGTAGTATGGGCAGGGTGGTCAATCAGCCCCAGCATTTT
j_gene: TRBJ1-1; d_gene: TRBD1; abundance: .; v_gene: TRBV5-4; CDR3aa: CASSSRDRGGTEAFF; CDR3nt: TGTGCCAGCAGCTCCCGGGACAGGGGTGGCACTGAAGCTTTCTTT